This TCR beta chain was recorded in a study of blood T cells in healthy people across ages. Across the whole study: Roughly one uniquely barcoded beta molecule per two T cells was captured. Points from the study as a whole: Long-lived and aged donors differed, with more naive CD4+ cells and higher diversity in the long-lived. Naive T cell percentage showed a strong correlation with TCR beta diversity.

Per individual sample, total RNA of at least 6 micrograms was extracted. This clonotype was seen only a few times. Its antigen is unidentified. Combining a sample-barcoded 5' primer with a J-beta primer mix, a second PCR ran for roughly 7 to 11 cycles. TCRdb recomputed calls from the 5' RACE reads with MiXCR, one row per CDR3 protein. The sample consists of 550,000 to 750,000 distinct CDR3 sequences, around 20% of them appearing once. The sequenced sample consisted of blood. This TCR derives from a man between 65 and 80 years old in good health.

The CDR3 DNA sequence: TGTGCCAGCAGAGGTACTAGCGGCTTAAGCCAAGAGACCCAGTACTTC. Translation gives CASRGTSGLSQETQYF. The chain recombines TRBV7-2 with TRBJ2-5; 8 positions agree with TRBD2. V shed 6 bases, J shed 1 base, and the junction held 10 bases outside the gene matches. This CDR3 is built from 16 residues. Germline V CDR1 and CDR2: SGHTA, FQGNSA.